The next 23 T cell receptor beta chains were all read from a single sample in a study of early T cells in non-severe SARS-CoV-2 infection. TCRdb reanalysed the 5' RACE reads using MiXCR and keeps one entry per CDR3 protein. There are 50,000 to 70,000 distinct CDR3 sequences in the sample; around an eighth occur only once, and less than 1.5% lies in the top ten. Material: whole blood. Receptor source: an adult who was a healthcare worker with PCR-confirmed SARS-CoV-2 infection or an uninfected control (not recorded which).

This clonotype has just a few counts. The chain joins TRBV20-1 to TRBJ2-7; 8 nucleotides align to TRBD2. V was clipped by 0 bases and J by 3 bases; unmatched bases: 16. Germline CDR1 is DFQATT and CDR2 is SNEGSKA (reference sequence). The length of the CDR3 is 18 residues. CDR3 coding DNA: TGCAGTGCTAGAGATAATCGAGGCGGCACTAGCGGAATCTACGAGCAGTACTTC. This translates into CSARDNRGGTSGIYEQYF.

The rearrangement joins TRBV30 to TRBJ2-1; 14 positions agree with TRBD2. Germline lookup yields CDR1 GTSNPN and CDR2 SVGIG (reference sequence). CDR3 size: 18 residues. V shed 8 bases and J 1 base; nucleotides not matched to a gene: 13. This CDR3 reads CAAEVWTSGGLSYNEQFF. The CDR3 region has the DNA TGTGCCGCGGAGGTCTGGACTAGCGGGGGGCTGTCCTACAATGAGCAGTTCTTC.

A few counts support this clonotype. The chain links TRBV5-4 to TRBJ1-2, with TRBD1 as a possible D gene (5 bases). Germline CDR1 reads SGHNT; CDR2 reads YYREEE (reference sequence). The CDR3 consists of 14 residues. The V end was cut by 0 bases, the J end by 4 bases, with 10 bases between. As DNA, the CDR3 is TGTGCCAGCAGCTTGGGCCAGGGCCGCTATGGCTACACCTTC. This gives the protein CASSLGQGRYGYTF.

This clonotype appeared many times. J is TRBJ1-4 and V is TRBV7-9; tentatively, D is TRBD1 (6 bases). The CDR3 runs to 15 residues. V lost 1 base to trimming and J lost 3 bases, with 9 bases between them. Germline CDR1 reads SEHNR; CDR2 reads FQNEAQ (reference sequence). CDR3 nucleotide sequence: TGTGCCAGCAGCTTAGAACAGGGTCCTAATGAAAAACTGTTTTTT. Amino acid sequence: CASSLEQGPNEKLFF.

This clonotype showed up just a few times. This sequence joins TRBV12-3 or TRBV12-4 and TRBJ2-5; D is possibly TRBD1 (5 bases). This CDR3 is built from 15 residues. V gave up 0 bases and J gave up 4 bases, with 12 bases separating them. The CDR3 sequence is CASSLAGHLGETQYF. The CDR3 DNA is TGTGCCAGCAGTTTAGCAGGACACCTCGGAGAGACCCAGTACTTC.

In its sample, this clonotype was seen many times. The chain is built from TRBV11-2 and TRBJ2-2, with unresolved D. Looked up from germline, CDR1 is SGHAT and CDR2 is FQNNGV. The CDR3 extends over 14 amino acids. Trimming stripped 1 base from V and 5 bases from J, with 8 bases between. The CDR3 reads CASSLGPQTGELFF. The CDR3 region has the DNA TGTGCCAGCAGCTTAGGACCTCAGACCGGGGAGCTGTTTTTT.

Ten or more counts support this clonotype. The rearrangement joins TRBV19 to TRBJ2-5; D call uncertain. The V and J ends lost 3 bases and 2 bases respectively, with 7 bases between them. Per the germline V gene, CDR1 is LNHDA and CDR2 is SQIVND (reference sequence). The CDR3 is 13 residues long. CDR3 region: CASSMGPQETQYF. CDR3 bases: TGTGCCAGTAGTATGGGTCCGCAAGAGACCCAGTACTTC. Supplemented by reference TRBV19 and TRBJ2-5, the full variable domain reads DGGITQSPKYLFRKEGQNVTLSCEQNLNHDAMYWYRQDPGQGLRLIYYSQIVNDFQKGDIAEGYSVSREKKESFPLTVTSAQKNPTAFYLCASSMGPQETQYFGPGTRLLVL.

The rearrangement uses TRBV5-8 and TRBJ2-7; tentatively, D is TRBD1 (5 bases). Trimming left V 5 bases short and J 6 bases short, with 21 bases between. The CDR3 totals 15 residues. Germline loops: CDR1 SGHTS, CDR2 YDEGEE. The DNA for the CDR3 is TGTGCCAGCAGTTTGCGGATCCAGGGTGCGTCCGAGCAGTACTTC. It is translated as CASSLRIQGASEQYF.

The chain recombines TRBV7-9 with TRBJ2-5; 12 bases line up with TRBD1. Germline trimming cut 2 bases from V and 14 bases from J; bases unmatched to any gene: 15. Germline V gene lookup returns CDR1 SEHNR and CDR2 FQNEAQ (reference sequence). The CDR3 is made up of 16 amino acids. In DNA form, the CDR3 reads TGTGCCAGCAGCTTATTACCGGGACAGGGGGCAAGGTGGACCTACTTC. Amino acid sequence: CASSLLPGQGARWTYF.

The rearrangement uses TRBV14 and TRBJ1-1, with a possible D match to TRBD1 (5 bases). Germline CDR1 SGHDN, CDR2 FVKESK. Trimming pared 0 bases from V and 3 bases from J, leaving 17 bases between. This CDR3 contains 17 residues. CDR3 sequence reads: CASSQDRVPVEDTEAFF. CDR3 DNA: TGTGCCAGCAGCCAAGACAGGGTGCCAGTCGAGGACACTGAAGCTTTCTTT.

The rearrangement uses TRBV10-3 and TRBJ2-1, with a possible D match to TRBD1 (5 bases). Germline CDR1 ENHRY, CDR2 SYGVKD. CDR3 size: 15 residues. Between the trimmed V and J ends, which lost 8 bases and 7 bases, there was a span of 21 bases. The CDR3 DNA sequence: TGTGCCATCGCAGCTGACAGTAGCCTTAGGAATGAGCAGTTCTTC. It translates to CAIAADSSLRNEQFF.

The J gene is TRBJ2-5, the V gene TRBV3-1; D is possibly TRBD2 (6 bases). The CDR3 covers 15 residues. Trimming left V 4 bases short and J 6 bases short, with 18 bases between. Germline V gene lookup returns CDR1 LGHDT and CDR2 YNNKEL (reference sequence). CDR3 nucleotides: TGTGCCAGCAGCCCTCCGGGACCGGGAGCGAAGACCCAGTACTTC. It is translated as CASSPPGPGAKTQYF.

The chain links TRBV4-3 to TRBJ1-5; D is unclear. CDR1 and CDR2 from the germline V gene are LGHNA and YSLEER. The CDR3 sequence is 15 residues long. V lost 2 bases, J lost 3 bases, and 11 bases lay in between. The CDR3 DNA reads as TGCGCCAGCAGCCAAAATATGGGGAACAATCAGCCCCAGCATTTT. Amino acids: CASSQNMGNNQPQHF.

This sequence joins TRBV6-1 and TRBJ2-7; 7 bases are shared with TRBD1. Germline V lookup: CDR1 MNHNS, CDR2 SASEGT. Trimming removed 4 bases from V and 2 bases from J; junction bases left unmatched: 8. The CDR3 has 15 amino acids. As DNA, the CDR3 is TGTGCCAGCAGTGCGACCGGGACAGAGGCCTACGAGCAGTACTTC. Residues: CASSATGTEAYEQYF.

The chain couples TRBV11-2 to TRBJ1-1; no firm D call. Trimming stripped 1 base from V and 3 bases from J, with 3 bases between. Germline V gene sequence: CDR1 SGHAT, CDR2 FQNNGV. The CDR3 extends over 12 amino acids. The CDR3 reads CASSLGDTEAFF. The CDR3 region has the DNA TGTGCCAGCAGCTTAGGTGACACTGAAGCTTTCTTT.

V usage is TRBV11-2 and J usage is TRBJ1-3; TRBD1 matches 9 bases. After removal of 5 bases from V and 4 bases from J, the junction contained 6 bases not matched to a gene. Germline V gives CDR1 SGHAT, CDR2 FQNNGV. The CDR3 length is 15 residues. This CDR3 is CASSLQGAGGNTIYF. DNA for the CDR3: TGTGCCAGCAGCCTACAGGGGGCTGGAGGAAACACCATATATTTT. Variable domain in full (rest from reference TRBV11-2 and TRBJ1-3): EAGVAQSPRYKIIEKRQSVAFWCNPISGHATLYWYQQILGQGPKLLIQFQNNGVVDDSQLPKDRFSAERLKGVDSTLKIQPAKLEDSAVYLCASSLQGAGGNTIYFGEGSWLTVV.

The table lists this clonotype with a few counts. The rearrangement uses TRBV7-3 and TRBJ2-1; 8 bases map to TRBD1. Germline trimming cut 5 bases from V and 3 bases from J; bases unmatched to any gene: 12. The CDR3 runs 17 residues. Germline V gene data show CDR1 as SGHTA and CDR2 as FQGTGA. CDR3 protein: CASSRSRMTGVYNEQFF. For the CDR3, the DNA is TGTGCCAGCAGCCGATCGAGAATGACAGGGGTCTACAATGAGCAGTTCTTC.

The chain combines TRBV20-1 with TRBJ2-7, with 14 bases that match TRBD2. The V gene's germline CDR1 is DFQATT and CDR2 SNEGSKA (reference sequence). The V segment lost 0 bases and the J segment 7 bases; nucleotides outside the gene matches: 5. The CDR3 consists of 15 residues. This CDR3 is CSARDGTSGGKEQYF. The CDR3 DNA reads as TGCAGTGCTAGAGATGGGACTAGCGGGGGAAAGGAGCAGTACTTC.

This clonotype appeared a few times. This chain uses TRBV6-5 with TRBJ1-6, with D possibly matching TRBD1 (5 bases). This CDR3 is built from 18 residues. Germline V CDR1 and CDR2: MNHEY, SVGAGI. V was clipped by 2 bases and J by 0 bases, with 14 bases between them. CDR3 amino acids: CASSYNRGSSSYNSPLHF. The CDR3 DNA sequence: TGTGCCAGCAGTTACAACCGGGGGTCGAGCTCCTATAATTCACCCCTCCACTTT.

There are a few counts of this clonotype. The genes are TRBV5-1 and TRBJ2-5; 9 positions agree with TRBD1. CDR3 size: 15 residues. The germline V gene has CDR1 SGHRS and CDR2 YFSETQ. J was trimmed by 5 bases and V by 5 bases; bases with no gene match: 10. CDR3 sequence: CASRTGGDSVETQYF. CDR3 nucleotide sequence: TGCGCCAGCAGGACAGGGGGGGATTCAGTGGAGACCCAGTACTTC.

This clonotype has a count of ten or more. This CDR3 reads CASSVGGSLTYNEQFF. CDR3 DNA sequence: TGTGCCAGCAGCGTAGGGGGTAGCCTCACCTACAATGAGCAGTTCTTC. The rearrangement uses TRBV9 and TRBJ2-1; D unclear. CDR1 is SGDLS, CDR2 YYNGEE, per germline. The CDR3 runs 16 residues. Trimming took 0 bases from V and 2 from J, leaving 12 bases between them.

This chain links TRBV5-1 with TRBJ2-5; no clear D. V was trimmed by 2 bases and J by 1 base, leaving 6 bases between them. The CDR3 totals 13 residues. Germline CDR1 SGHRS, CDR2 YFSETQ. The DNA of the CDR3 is TGCGCCAGCAGCTTCCTATTCCAAGAGACCCAGTACTTC. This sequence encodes CASSFLFQETQYF.

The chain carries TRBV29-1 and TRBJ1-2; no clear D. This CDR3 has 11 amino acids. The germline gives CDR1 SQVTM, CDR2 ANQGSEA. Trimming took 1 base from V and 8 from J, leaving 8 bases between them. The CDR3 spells CSVEGGRGYTF. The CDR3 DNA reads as TGCAGCGTTGAAGGCGGTCGGGGCTACACCTTC.